The T cell receptor (beta chain) under discussion was sequenced for a study of monozygotic twins with inflammatory bowel disease. TCRdb derives one entry per CDR3 protein from the 5' RACE reads, leaving out DNA. The ten top clones account for around 1.5%, within a sample of about 210,000 distinct CDR3 sequences. The germline gives CDR1 SGDLS, CDR2 YYNGEE. The CDR3 spans 15 residues. T cells were not sorted, and total RNA was isolated straight from whole blood. Sequenced material: blood. This receptor was taken from a human donor with ulcerative colitis or Crohn's disease, or a healthy co-twin of an affected twin (not recorded which). The chain has TRBV9 and TRBJ2-5; the D call of TRBD2 rests on TCRdb alone, since no DNA is present to check it. The chain's CDR3 is CASSVGLAGGETQYF.